This TCR beta chain stems from a study of regulatory T cells in long-lasting Graves disease. Whole-study findings and limits: Repertoires from persistent disease leaned toward TRBV28, TRBJ1-2 and TRBJ2-5.

Combining iRepertoire HTBI primers with Arm-PCR of CDR3 regions, the authors built TCR beta libraries. MiXCR, applied by TCRdb to the multiplex PCR reads, yields one record per CDR3 protein. The data show 450,000 to 600,000 distinct CDR3 sequences, roughly 16% seen once. Time point: newly diagnosed GD, antithyroid drugs for less than 3 months. There was RNA extracted from PBMCs, and the TCR library was made from it. The patients were enrolled through endocrinology in Xi'an, China. This clonotype was recorded a few times. Antigen specificity is unknown. The CDR3 sequence is 14 residues long. Germline CDR1 MNHEY, CDR2 SMNVEV (reference sequence). The V gene end was trimmed by 5 bases and the J gene end by 7 bases; junction bases not matched to a gene: 6. The sample also formed part of further work on T cells in Graves' hyperthyroidism and ophthalmopathy. That study adds: Thyroid ultrasound, orbital computed tomography, clinical symptoms, and serum thyroxine and TRAb underpinned diagnoses.

The sample was peripheral blood mononuclear cells (PBMCs), taken at new diagnosis, from a patient treated with antithyroid drugs. The chain employs TRBV27 and TRBJ2-2; 8 nucleotides line up with TRBD1. This TCR was sampled from a man aged 35 to 55 with Graves disease. CDR3 loop: CASSGQTGDGELFF. CDR3 nucleotides: TGTGCCAGCAGTGGTCAGACAGGGGACGGGGAGCTGTTTTTT.